This T cell receptor (beta chain) derives from a study of blood T cells in healthy people across ages. Overall study findings and caveats: Naive CD4+ cell counts and diversity both ran higher in long-lived than in aged donors.

This clonotype was seen a handful of times. Its antigen is unknown. This CDR3 comprises 14 residues. V trimming: 4 bases; J trimming: 8 bases; junction bases outside the gene matches: 5. Germline CDR1 MNHEY, CDR2 SVGEGT. Using a J-beta primer mix together with a sample-barcoded 5' primer, a second PCR was run for roughly 6 to 11 cycles. Each cDNA molecule was tagged by a template-switch adaptor that had 12 random nucleotides. MiXCR was run by TCRdb on the 5' RACE reads, yielding one entry per CDR3 protein. In the table there are under 950,000 distinct CDR3 sequences, around a fifth of which are singletons. Investigators took around 10 milliliters of peripheral blood from every donor. Total RNA extracted from each sample amounted to at least 6 micrograms.

The sample taken for sequencing was blood. This TCR came from a man aged 65 to 79 in good health. The chain links TRBV6-2 or TRBV6-3 to TRBJ2-3; 11 bases align to TRBD2. CDR3 protein: CASSWTSGRGTQYF. The CDR3 coding sequence is TGTGCCAGCAGTTGGACTAGCGGGCGGGGTACGCAGTATTTT.